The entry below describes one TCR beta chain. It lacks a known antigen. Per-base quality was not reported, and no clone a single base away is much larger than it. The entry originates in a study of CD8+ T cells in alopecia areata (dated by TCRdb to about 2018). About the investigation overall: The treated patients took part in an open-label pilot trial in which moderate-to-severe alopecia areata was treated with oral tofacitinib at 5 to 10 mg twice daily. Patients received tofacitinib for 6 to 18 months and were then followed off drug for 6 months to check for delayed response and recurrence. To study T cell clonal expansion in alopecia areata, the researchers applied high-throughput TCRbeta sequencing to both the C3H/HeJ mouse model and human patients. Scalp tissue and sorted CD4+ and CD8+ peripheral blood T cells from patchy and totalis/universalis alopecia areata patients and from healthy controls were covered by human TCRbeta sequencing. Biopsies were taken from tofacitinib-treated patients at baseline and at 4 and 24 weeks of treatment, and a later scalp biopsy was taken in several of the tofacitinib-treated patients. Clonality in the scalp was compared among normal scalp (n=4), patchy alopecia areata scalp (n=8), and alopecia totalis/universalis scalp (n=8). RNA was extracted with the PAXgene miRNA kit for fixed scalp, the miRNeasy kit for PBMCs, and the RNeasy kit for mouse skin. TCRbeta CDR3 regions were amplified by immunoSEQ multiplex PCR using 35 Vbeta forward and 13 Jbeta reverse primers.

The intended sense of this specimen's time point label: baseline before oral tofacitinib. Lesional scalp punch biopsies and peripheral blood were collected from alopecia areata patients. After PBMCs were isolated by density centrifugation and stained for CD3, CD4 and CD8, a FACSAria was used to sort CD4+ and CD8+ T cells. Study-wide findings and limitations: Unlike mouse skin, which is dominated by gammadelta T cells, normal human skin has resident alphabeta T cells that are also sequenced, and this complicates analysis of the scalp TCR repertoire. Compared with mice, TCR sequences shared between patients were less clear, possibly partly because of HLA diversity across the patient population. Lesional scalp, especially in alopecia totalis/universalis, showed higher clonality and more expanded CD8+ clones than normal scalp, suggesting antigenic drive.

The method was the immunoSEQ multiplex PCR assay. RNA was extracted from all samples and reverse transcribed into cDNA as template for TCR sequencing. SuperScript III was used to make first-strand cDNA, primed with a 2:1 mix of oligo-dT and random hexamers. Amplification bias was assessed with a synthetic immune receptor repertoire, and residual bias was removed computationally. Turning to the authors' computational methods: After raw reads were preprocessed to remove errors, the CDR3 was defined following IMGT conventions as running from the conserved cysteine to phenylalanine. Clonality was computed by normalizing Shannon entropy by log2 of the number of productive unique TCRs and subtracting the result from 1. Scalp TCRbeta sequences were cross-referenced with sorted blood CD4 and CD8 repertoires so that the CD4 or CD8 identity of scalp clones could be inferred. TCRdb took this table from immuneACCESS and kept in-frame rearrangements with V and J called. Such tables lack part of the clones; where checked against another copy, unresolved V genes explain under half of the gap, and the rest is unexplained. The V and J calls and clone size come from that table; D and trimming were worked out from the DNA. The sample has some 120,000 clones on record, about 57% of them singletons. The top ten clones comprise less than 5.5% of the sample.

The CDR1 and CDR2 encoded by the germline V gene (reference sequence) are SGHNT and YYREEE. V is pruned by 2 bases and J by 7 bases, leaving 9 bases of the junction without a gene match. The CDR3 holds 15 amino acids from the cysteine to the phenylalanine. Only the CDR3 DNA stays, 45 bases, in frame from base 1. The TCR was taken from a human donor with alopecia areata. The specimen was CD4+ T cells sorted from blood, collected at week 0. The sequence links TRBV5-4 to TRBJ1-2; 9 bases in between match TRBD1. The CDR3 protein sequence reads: CASSLGHTGGGGYTF. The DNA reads TGTGCCAGCAGCTTAGGACATACAGGGGGCGGTGGCTACACCTTC.